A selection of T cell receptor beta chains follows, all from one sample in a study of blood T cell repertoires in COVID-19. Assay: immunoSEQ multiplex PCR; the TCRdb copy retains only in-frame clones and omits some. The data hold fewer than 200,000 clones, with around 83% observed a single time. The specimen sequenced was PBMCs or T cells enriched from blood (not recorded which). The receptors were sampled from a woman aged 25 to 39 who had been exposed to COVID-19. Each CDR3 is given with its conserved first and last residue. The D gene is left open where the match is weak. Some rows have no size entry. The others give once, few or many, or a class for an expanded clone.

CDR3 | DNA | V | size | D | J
CASSRDPQETQYF | TGCGCCAGCAGTCGGGATCCTCAAGAGACCCAGTACTTC | TRBV10-1 | NA | NA | TRBJ2-5
CASSHPFGSGNTIYF | TGTGCCAGCAGCCACCCCTTCGGCTCTGGAAACACCATATATTTT | TRBV7-2 | NA | NA | TRBJ1-3
CASSFSSLDRDFYGYTF | TGTGCCAGCAGCTTTTCCAGCCTGGACAGGGATTTCTATGGCTACACCTTC | TRBV7-9 | few | TRBD1 | TRBJ1-2
CASGDRGGHYGYTF | TGCGCCAGCGGAGACAGGGGTGGTCACTATGGCTACACCTTC | TRBV5-1 | NA | TRBD1 | TRBJ1-2
CASSASTSNQPQHF | TGTGCCAGCAGTGCCAGTACCAGCAATCAGCCCCAGCATTTT | TRBV2 | NA | NA | TRBJ1-5
CASSLDHSSSPHNEQFF | TGCGCCAGCAGCTTGGACCACTCCTCTTCCCCCCACAATGAGCAGTTCTTC | TRBV5-1 | NA | NA | TRBJ2-1
CASSPGGFHEQYF | TGTGCCAGCAGCCCCGGCGGGTTCCACGAGCAGTACTTC | TRBV5-6 | NA | NA | TRBJ2-7
CASSPLTGGGTEAFF | TGTGCCAGCAGCCCCCTCACAGGGGGAGGCACTGAAGCTTTCTTT | TRBV7-7 | NA | TRBD1 | TRBJ1-1
CASSINGVEGSNEQFF | TGTGCCAGTAGTATTAACGGGGTCGAGGGTTCGAATGAGCAGTTCTTC | TRBV19 | NA | NA | TRBJ2-1
CASGFGQYNQPQHF | TGTGCCAGCGGGTTCGGACAGTACAATCAGCCCCAGCATTTT | TRBV27 | NA | NA | TRBJ1-5
CASVRNTEAFF | TGTGCCAGCGTCCGGAACACTGAAGCTTTCTTT | TRBV3-1/TRBV3-2 | NA | NA | TRBJ1-1
CASRGPDRLGQPQHF | TGTGCCAGTAGAGGACCGGACAGGCTGGGTCAGCCCCAGCATTTT | TRBV19 | NA | TRBD1 | TRBJ1-5
CASSLGVSGPYGYTF | TGTGCCAGCAGCTTAGGGGTAAGCGGACCCTATGGCTACACCTTC | TRBV11-3 | NA | NA | TRBJ1-2
CASSFQTSGEQFF | TGTGCCAGCAGTTTCCAGACTAGCGGTGAGCAGTTCTTC | TRBV27 | NA | TRBD2 | TRBJ2-1
CSVEAIHEQFF | TGCAGCGTTGAAGCCATCCATGAGCAGTTCTTC | TRBV29-1 | few | NA | TRBJ2-1
CASSSSGSNQPQHF | TGTGCCAGCAGTTCGTCGGGTAGCAATCAGCCCCAGCATTTT | TRBV27 | NA | NA | TRBJ1-5
CASSSSGTAQETQYF | TGTGCCAGCTCTTCGTCGGGGACAGCTCAAGAGACCCAGTACTTC | TRBV6-5 | NA | TRBD1 | TRBJ2-5
CASSLFSGQGSGNTIYF | TGTGCCAGCAGCTTATTTTCTGGACAGGGGTCCGGAAACACCATATATTTT | TRBV7-2 | NA | TRBD1 | TRBJ1-3
CATLAGGSSYNEQFF | TGTGCCACCTTAGCGGGGGGCAGCTCCTACAATGAGCAGTTCTTC | TRBV10-3 | NA | TRBD2 | TRBJ2-1
CSVVWGPGYTF | TGCAGCGTTGTATGGGGCCCTGGCTACACCTTC | TRBV29-1 | NA | NA | TRBJ1-2
CASGERDPTDTQYF | TGTGCCAGCGGCGAGCGGGACCCCACAGATACGCAGTATTTT | TRBV11-1 | NA | TRBD2 | TRBJ2-3
CASSQGTHTNTEAFF | TGCGCCAGCAGCCAAGGCACCCACACGAACACTGAAGCTTTCTTT | TRBV4-1 | NA | NA | TRBJ1-1
CASSESGVDGYTF | TGCGCCAGCAGTGAGTCAGGGGTCGATGGCTACACCTTC | TRBV10-1 | NA | NA | TRBJ1-2
CASSVIVGGEQFF | TGCGCCAGCAGTGTGATAGTCGGGGGTGAGCAGTTCTTC | TRBV10-1 | once | NA | TRBJ2-1
CATSRDLAGGTYEQYF | TGTGCCACCAGCAGAGACCTAGCGGGGGGTACCTACGAGCAGTACTTC | TRBV15 | NA | TRBD2 | TRBJ2-7
CASSQEGEGFGNYGYTF | TGCGCCAGCAGCCAAGAGGGTGAGGGCTTTGGGAACTATGGCTACACCTTC | TRBV4-1 | NA | NA | TRBJ1-2
CASSLSTMGQGFGYTF | TGCGCCAGCAGCTTGTCTACCATGGGACAGGGTTTTGGCTACACCTTC | TRBV5-1 | NA | TRBD1 | TRBJ1-2
CASSLAGGYTDTQYF | TGCGCCAGCAGCTTGGCGGGGGGCTACACAGATACGCAGTATTTT | TRBV5-1 | once | NA | TRBJ2-3
CAWSESRSDSPLHF | TGTGCCTGGAGTGAGTCCAGGTCGGATTCACCCCTCCACTTT | TRBV30 | NA | NA | TRBJ1-6
CSAPVKPWTGVDYGYTF | TGCAGCGCTCCCGTGAAACCATGGACAGGGGTCGACTATGGCTACACCTTC | TRBV29-1 | NA | TRBD1 | TRBJ1-2
CASGGSAVLHEQFF | TGTGCCAGCGGGGGGTCAGCGGTACTCCATGAGCAGTTCTTC | TRBV27 | NA | NA | TRBJ2-1
CASSSRGGAGETQYF | TGTGCCAGCAGCTCCCGGGGGGGGGCTGGTGAGACCCAGTACTTC | TRBV11-2 | NA | TRBD2 | TRBJ2-5
CASSLAGGGAVDEQFF | TGCGCCAGCAGCTTGGCCGGCGGGGGGGCTGTCGATGAGCAGTTCTTC | TRBV5-1 | NA | TRBD2 | TRBJ2-1
CASSQALGYEQYF | TGCGCCAGCAGCCAAGCCCTAGGCTACGAGCAGTACTTC | TRBV4-1 | NA | NA | TRBJ2-7
CASSLASGVEQYF | TGTGCCAGCAGCTTAGCCTCGGGAGTCGAGCAGTACTTC | TRBV7-9 | NA | NA | TRBJ2-7
CASSYRVGYGYTF | TGTGCCAGCAGCTACAGGGTGGGCTATGGCTACACCTTC | TRBV2 | NA | NA | TRBJ1-2
CASSPAHREGYTF | TGTGCCAGCAGTCCGGCCCACAGGGAGGGCTACACCTTC | TRBV27 | NA | NA | TRBJ1-2
CASSPRTGGGYGYTF | TGCGCCAGCAGCCCCCGGACAGGGGGAGGGTATGGCTACACCTTC | TRBV5-1 | NA | TRBD1 | TRBJ1-2
CASSSSYTGRREKLFF | TGTGCCAGCAGCTCCTCTTACACCGGGCGGAGGGAAAAACTGTTTTTT | TRBV7-8 | NA | NA | TRBJ1-4
CASSPHGGGTEAFF | TGTGCCAGCAGCCCCCACGGCGGGGGGACTGAAGCTTTCTTT | TRBV9 | NA | NA | TRBJ1-1
CATSRDRLVGRDEQFF | TGTGCCACCAGCAGAGATCGGTTAGTGGGCCGCGATGAGCAGTTCTTC | TRBV15 | few | NA | TRBJ2-1
CASSLVDLAGDNEQFF | TGTGCCAGCAGCTTAGTCGACCTAGCGGGGGACAATGAGCAGTTCTTC | TRBV7-9 | NA | TRBD2 | TRBJ2-1
CSASQRTGNPSGNTIYF | TGCAGTGCTAGTCAGAGGACAGGCAACCCCTCTGGAAACACCATATATTTT | TRBV20-1 | once | TRBD1 | TRBJ1-3
CASSDIGGGYEQYF | TGTGCCAGCAGTGATATCGGCGGGGGTTACGAGCAGTACTTC | TRBV2 | few | TRBD2 | TRBJ2-7
CASSFGQNSNQPQHF | TGTGCCAGCAGTTTCGGACAGAATAGCAATCAGCCCCAGCATTTT | TRBV6-2/TRBV6-3 | NA | NA | TRBJ1-5
CSVGQGLDGYTF | TGCAGCGTTGGGCAGGGTCTAGATGGCTACACCTTC | TRBV29-1 | NA | NA | TRBJ1-2
CASSLRQGIYEQYF | TGTGCCAGCAGTTTACGACAGGGAATCTACGAGCAGTACTTC | TRBV27 | NA | TRBD1 | TRBJ2-7
CASSSLGGQPQHF | TGCGCCAGCAGCTCCCTGGGGGGGCAGCCCCAGCATTTT | TRBV5-1 | few | NA | TRBJ1-5